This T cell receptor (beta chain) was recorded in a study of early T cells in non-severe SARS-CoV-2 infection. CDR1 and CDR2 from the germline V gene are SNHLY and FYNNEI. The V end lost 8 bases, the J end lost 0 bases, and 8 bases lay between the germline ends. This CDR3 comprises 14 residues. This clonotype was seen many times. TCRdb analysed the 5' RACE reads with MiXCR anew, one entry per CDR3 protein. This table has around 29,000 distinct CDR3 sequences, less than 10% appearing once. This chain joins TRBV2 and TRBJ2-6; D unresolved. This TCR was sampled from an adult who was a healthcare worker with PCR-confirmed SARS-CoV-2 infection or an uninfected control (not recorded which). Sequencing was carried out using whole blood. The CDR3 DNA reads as TGTGCCAGCCTGGTTCTCTCTGGGGCCAACGTCCTGACTTTC. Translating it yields CASLVLSGANVLTF.